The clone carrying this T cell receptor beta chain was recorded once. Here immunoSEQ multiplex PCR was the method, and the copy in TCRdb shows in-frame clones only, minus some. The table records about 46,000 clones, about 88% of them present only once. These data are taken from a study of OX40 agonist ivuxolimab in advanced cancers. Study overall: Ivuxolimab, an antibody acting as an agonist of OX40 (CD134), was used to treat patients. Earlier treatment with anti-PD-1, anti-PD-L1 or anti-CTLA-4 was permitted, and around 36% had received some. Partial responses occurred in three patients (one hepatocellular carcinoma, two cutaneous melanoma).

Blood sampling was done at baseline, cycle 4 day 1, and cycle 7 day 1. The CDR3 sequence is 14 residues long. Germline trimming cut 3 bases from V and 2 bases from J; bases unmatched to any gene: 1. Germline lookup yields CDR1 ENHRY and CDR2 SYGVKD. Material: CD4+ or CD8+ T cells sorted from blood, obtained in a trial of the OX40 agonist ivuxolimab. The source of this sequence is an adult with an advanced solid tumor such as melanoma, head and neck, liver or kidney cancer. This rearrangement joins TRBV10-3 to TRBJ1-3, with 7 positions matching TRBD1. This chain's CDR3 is CAISDRGTGNTIYF. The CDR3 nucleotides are TGTGCCATCAGTGACAGGGGGACTGGAAACACCATATATTTT.